The next 2 T cell receptor beta chains were all read from a single sample in a study of blood T cell repertoires in COVID-19. Repertoires were generated with immunoSEQ multiplex PCR, while TCRdb's copy carries only in-frame clones and drops some. Of a few hundred thousand clones in the sample, roughly nine tenths were seen once. The specimen was PBMCs or T cells enriched from blood (not recorded which). The receptors come from a woman between 35 and 50 years old who had been exposed to COVID-19.

In its sample, this clone was seen a few times. The chain combines TRBV30 with TRBJ1-1, with 7 bases fitting TRBD1. Germline loops: CDR1 GTSNPN, CDR2 SVGIG (reference sequence). This CDR3 spans 16 amino acids. Trimming removed 0 bases from V and 5 bases from J; junction bases left unmatched: 12. CDR3 amino acids: CAWSVMSGGLGTEAFF. The CDR3 DNA sequence: TGTGCCTGGAGTGTAATGTCAGGGGGGTTGGGTACTGAAGCTTTCTTT.

The chain is built from TRBV12-3 or TRBV12-4 and TRBJ2-1, with TRBD1 matching 9 bases. J lost 15 bases, V lost 3 bases, and 9 bases had no gene match. The CDR3 has 13 residues. CDR3 in DNA: TGTGCCAGCAGTTTGACTATTGGGACAGGGCGGTTCTTC. This gives the protein CASSLTIGTGRFF.